The clone carrying this T cell receptor (beta chain) was observed many times. What it binds is unknown. The CDR3 extends 3 residues past the end of the read, so its final part is completed from the germline J gene. The data stem from a study of T cell clonality in common variable immunodeficiency. Data came from immunoSEQ multiplex PCR; TCRdb stores just in-frame clones and leaves some out. The specimen has about 55,000 clones, none found just once. V was trimmed by 0 bases and J by 3 bases, leaving 9 bases between them. Looked up from germline, CDR1 is SGHDT and CDR2 is YYEEEE. The CDR3 contains 14 residues. Donors gave roughly 4.5 to 8.5 ml heparinized peripheral whole blood. Notes on the study in general: Compared with healthy controls, CVID subjects showed increased TCRbeta clonality, mostly in about a third. Links between repertoire features and CVID complications were heterogeneity-limited. Shared TCRbeta clones were fewer between CVID subjects than controls.

This chain uses TRBV5-6 with TRBJ2-5; D might be TRBD1 (6 bases). The sequence was collected from a person between 18 and 70 years old in good health. Input material: peripheral blood mononuclear cells. CDR3 DNA, as far as it was read: TGTGCCAGCAGCTTGGGGGGGCGAGAAGAGACC. Protein sequence: CASSLGGREET. Given in full, the CDR3 is CASSLGGREETQYF.